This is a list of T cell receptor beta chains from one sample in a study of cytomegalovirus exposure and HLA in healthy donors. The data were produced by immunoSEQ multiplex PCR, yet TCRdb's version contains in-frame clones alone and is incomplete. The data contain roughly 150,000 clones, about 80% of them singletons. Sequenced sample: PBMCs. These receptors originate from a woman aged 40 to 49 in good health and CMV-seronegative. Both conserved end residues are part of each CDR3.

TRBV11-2 CASSLRGLAGATDTQYF
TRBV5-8 CASSFGLAGRNEQFF
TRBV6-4 CASSKTGNTEAFF
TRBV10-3 CATTRDYEQYF
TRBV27 CASNRASGNTEAFF
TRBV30 CAWSGGDYGYTF
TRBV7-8 CASSLVEVGSYNEQFF
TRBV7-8 CASSLGGLAGTYEQYF
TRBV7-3 CASSPDRKGEQYF
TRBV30 CAWSRDAGELFF
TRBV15 CAASRQATNEKLFF
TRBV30 CAWSPPGWAAEAFF
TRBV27 CASSSLGGVLTDTQYF
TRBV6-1 CASRMVELSNQPQHF
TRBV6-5 CASSYSFSDTYEQYF
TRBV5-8 CASSLRGTLNTEAFF
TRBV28 CASRREGRSYEQYF
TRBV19 CASSIFGSGGYGYTF
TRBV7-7 CASSGGHGSYNEQFF
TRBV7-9 CASSLQLLNTEAFF
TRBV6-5 CASSPDSTYEQYF
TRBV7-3 CASSPTANTEAFF
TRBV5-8 CASSPTGEYGYTF
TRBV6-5 CASSYFVGGPGGELFF
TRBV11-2 CASSLLTYTEAFF
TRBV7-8 CASRPRLAGPLYEQYF
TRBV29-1 CSVKRNTYEQYF
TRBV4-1 CASSQDRGNQPQHF
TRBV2 CASSPRQSSYNEQFF
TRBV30 CASDRVGSPLHF
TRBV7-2 CASRSGIATDTQYF
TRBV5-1 CASSTGTGDEKLFF
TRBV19 CASSIRGTQYF
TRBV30 CAWSDSRDTEAFF
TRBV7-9 CASSSGEGWTQYF
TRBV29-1 CSGWTLRGRNEQFF
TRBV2 CASSPTSGRSYEQYF
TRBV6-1 CATRGGGPTDTQYF
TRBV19 CASDQGVEAFF
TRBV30 CAWSRGLAGGRGEQYF
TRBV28 CASSLSVGTGRGRRGYTF
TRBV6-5 CASSRDRDFSYEQYF
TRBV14 CASGETSAAETQYF
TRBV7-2 CASSFSYEQFF
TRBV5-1 CASSVGGGFMNTEAFF
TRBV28 CASNPRDRFYGYTF
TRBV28 CASSLRQGNTEAFF
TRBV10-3 CAISSMTSGSEDEQFF
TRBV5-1 CASSFVAGLSSTDTQYF
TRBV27 CASSLIMGDRVDTEAFF